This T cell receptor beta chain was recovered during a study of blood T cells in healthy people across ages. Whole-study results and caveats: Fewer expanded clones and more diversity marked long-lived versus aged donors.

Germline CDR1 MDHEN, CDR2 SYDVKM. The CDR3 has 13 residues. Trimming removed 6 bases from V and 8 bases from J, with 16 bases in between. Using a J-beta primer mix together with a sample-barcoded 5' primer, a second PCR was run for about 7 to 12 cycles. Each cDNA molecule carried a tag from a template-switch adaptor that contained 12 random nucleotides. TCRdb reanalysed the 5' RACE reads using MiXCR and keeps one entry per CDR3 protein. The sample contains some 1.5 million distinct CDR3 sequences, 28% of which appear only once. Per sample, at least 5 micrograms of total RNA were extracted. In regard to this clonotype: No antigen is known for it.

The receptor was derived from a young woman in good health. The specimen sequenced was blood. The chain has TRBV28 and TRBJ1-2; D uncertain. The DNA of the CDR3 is TGTGCCAGCAGATCAGACTGCGTTGGGGGCTACACCTTC. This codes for CASRSDCVGGYTF.